This TCR beta chain stems from a study of patients and donors after allogeneic stem cell transplantation. One entry per CDR3 protein, called by TCRdb with MiXCR from the RT-PCR reads. This sample carries about a million distinct CDR3 sequences, about a sixth of them seen once, and the ten largest clones take approximately 5.9%. What was sequenced was blood, either unsorted or a sorted T cell fraction (not recorded which). This TCR derives from a human donor who was either an allogeneic HSCT recipient or a stem cell or donor lymphocyte infusion donor (not recorded which). It is not recorded whose cells these are; they may come from a transplant donor.

The CDR3: CASSLTASGRGSYNEQFF. Here the CDR3 DNA reads TGTGCCAGCAGCTTAACGGCCAGCGGGAGAGGCTCCTACAATGAGCAGTTCTTC. J is TRBJ2-1 and V is TRBV7-3, with 8 nucleotides matching TRBD2. In germline, CDR1 is SGHTA, CDR2 FQGTGA. The CDR3 is made up of 18 amino acids. With 0 bases clipped from V and 0 bases from J, the junction kept 7 bases outside the gene matches.